The 2 T cell receptor beta chains in this list originate from one sample, sequenced in a study of early T cells in non-severe SARS-CoV-2 infection. MiXCR, run by TCRdb on the 5' RACE reads, gives a single entry per CDR3 protein. In the table there are about 34,000 distinct CDR3 sequences, around 6.9% of which are singletons. This sample comprised whole blood, obtained at baseline. The receptors come from an adult who was a healthcare worker with PCR-confirmed SARS-CoV-2 infection or an uninfected control (not recorded which).

This clonotype was recorded at least ten times. The chain links TRBV7-9 to TRBJ1-1; no reliable D call. This CDR3 comprises 13 residues. Germline V CDR1 and CDR2: SEHNR, FQNEAQ (reference sequence). Trimming took 3 bases from V and 1 from J, leaving 6 bases between them. CDR3 residues: CASSFGENTEAFF. Written as DNA, the CDR3 is TGTGCCAGCAGCTTTGGGGAGAACACTGAAGCTTTCTTT.

Remarks on this clonotype: This may stem from a read error, because a much larger clone lies one nucleotide away. V is TRBV6-5 and J is TRBJ1-5; 8 nucleotides match TRBD1. After removal of 2 bases from V and 12 bases from J, the junction contained 6 bases not matched to a gene. This CDR3 comprises 13 residues. In germline, CDR1 is MNHEY, CDR2 SVGAGI. This CDR3 reads CASSYGQGGFQHF. DNA of the CDR3: TGTGCCAGCAGTTACGGACAGGGAGGATTCCAGCATTTT.